One sample yielded the 20 T cell receptor beta chains listed below, sequenced in a study of blood T cells in healthy people across ages (dated by TCRdb to between 2015 and 2017). Libraries were prepared through 5' RACE. Sequencing was carried out with an Illumina HiSeq 2500. A second PCR of roughly 6 to 11 cycles was run with a J-beta primer mix and a sample-barcoded 5' primer. TCRdb cleaned the public reads at Q25 with fastp, built clones with MiXCR and kept in-frame beta chains. Each CDR3 protein appears once, grouped with its most common genes and DNA. This sample gives under 1,100,000 distinct CDR3 sequences in total; under 30% of them show up just once. Of the sample, approximately 0.7% is held by the ten largest clones. The data were also submitted as part of a second study, on T cells of mothers and their children.

The sample consisted of blood. These receptors all come from a girl aged 2 to 9 in good health.

Comments on this clonotype: The CDR3 does not end in the conserved phenylalanine or tryptophan, so this is likely a read error. The V call is TRBV12-3 or TRBV12-4, the J call TRBJ2-5; D possibly corresponds to TRBD1 (5 bases). CDR3 length: 13 amino acids. V lost 5 bases and J 7 bases, leaving 14 bases between the germline ends. CDR3 region: CASSLPGLVTQYL. The CDR3 DNA sequence: TGTGCCAGCAGTCTACCAGGGTTAGTGACCCAGTACCTC.

Of note for this clonotype: At one end the junction does not follow the germline gene, possibly because of a read error. This chain uses TRBV28 with TRBJ1-5; D uncertain. CDR1 and CDR2 from the germline V gene are MDHEN and SYDVKM. CDR3 length: 13 residues. CDR3 coding DNA: TGTGCCAACAGTTTCGGTAACAATCAGCCCCAGCATTTT. Translated: CANSFGNNQPQHF.

The chain joins TRBV7-6 to TRBJ2-5; TRBD1 aligns across 7 bases. V trimming: 5 bases; J trimming: 5 bases; junction bases outside the gene matches: 14. Germline CDR1 is SGHVS and CDR2 is FNYEAQ. This CDR3 comprises 16 residues. The CDR3 bases are TGTGCCAGCAGCCCCAGATTCAAAGGGGGCACGGAGACCCAGTACTTC. The encoded protein is CASSPRFKGGTETQYF.

The genes are TRBV28 and TRBJ1-1; 7 positions agree with TRBD1. V lost 3 bases to trimming and J lost 8 bases; unmatched junction nucleotides: 3. CDR3 length: 12 residues. Germline V gene lookup returns CDR1 MDHEN and CDR2 SYDVKM. As DNA, the CDR3 is TGTGCCAGCAGTTTTGAAGGGGGCGAAGCTTTCTTT. Its protein product is CASSFEGGEAFF.

This clonotype showed up just a few times. CDR3: CASSFTGQAGREQYF. CDR3 bases: TGTGCCAGCAGTTTCACAGGGCAAGCAGGGAGAGAGCAGTACTTC. The chain joins TRBV12-3 or TRBV12-4 to TRBJ2-7, with a weak D call TRBD1 (6 bases). The ends were cut back, 3 bases at V and 7 bases at J, with 19 bases in the middle. The CDR3 runs to 15 residues.

This clonotype was picked up a small number of times. The J gene is TRBJ2-7, the V gene TRBV4-2; TRBD2 matches 11 bases. Germline values: CDR1 LGHNA, CDR2 YNFKEQ. V was pared by 4 bases and J by 4 bases, with 6 bases of the junction left unmatched. The CDR3 is made up of 15 amino acids. CDR3 region: CASSPYSGGAYEQYF. The CDR3 DNA reads TGTGCCAGCAGCCCTTATAGCGGGGGGGCGTACGAGCAGTACTTC.

This chain links TRBV7-8 with TRBJ2-1; D call uncertain. This CDR3 spans 12 amino acids. Trimming shortened V by 4 bases and J by 6 bases, and 7 bases separated the two germline ends. CDR1 is SGHVS and CDR2 is FQNEAQ in the germline V gene. DNA for the CDR3: TGTGCCAGCAGCTGGCGACGCAATGAGCAGTTCTTC. It translates to CASSWRRNEQFF.

This chain connects TRBV5-1 to TRBJ1-4, with TRBD1 matching over 7 bases. Germline lookup yields CDR1 SGHRS and CDR2 YFSETQ. This CDR3 has 14 residues. Trimming took 4 bases from V and 7 from J; bases not matched to a gene: 7. The CDR3 DNA is TGCGCCAGCAGCATGGGACAGTTCCGTGAAAAACTGTTTTTT. Translating gives CASSMGQFREKLFF.

In this sample, this clonotype turned up a few times. The rearrangement links TRBV18 to TRBJ2-6; D is uncertain. The V and J ends lost 5 bases and 2 bases respectively, with 10 bases between them. There are 15 residues in the CDR3. In germline, CDR1 is KGHSH, CDR2 LQKENI. The CDR3 spells CASSRSLPGANVLTF. CDR3 sequence (DNA): TGTGCCAGCTCAAGAAGTCTCCCTGGGGCCAACGTCCTGACTTTC.

There are a few counts of this clonotype. The chain combines TRBV28 with TRBJ2-3; D is possibly TRBD1 (5 bases). V was trimmed by 5 bases and J by 2 bases, leaving 14 bases between them. There are 15 residues in the CDR3. Per the germline V gene, CDR1 is MDHEN and CDR2 is SYDVKM. Here the CDR3 reads CASSPRGDPTDTQYF. The CDR3 DNA follows: TGTGCCAGCAGTCCAAGGGGCGACCCCACAGATACGCAGTATTTT.

This clonotype was counted between two and nine times. The CDR3 DNA reads TGTGCCAGCAGCCTACAGACTCGCACTAGCACAGATACGCAGTATTTT. Translating gives CASSLQTRTSTDTQYF. V and J are TRBV21-1 and TRBJ2-3. TRBV21-1 is an annotated pseudogene. CDR3 length: 16 amino acids.

The chain couples TRBV5-6 to TRBJ1-2, with D maybe TRBD1 (5 bases). Deletions cut 1 base from V and 3 bases from J, with 16 bases between. Germline V gives CDR1 SGHDT, CDR2 YYEEEE. This CDR3 is 16 amino acids long. CDR3 protein: CASSLFNRRSYYGYTF. The DNA for the CDR3 is TGTGCCAGCAGCTTGTTTAACAGGCGATCATACTATGGCTACACCTTC.

The chain links TRBV7-9 to TRBJ2-4; perhaps TRBD2 as D (6 bases). In germline, CDR1 is SEHNR, CDR2 FQNEAQ (reference sequence). The CDR3 covers 17 residues. With 0 bases removed from V and 0 bases from J, the gap between germline ends came to 12 bases. The CDR3 is CASSLAHGGLAKNIQYF. DNA for the CDR3: TGTGCCAGCAGCTTAGCGCATGGAGGGCTAGCCAAAAACATTCAGTACTTC.

This clonotype was recorded a few times. The chain has TRBV7-2 and TRBJ1-1; D may be TRBD1 (5 bases). Trimming cost V 1 base and J 3 bases, with 9 bases left between them. Germline V CDR1 and CDR2: SGHTA, FQGNSA. The length of the CDR3 is 14 residues. This CDR3 reads CASSLGPGDTEAFF. The CDR3 nucleotides read TGTGCCAGCAGCTTAGGCCCGGGGGACACTGAAGCTTTCTTT.

V gene TRBV27 combines with J gene TRBJ2-1, with 8 bases identical to TRBD2. CDR3 length equals 12 residues. CDR1 MNHEY and CDR2 SMNVEV come from the germline V gene (reference sequence). With 7 bases clipped from V and 8 bases from J, the junction kept 4 bases outside the gene matches. CDR3: CASTGGLDEQFF. For the CDR3, the DNA is TGTGCCAGCACGGGGGGGTTGGATGAGCAGTTCTTC.

This chain links TRBV9 with TRBJ2-3, with D possibly matching TRBD1 (6 bases). V was shortened by 0 bases and J by 0 bases, with 20 bases between the two germline ends. Germline values: CDR1 SGDLS, CDR2 YYNGEE. This CDR3 is 19 amino acids long. CDR3 sequence reads: CASSVGLGADTSSTDTQYF. The CDR3 coding sequence is TGTGCCAGCAGCGTAGGTTTGGGGGCAGACACCTCAAGCACAGATACGCAGTATTTT.

The chain has TRBV7-9 and TRBJ1-2, with 8 bases that match TRBD1. This CDR3 is 15 amino acids long. CDR1 and CDR2 from the germline V gene are SEHNR and FQNEAQ (reference sequence). The V and J ends lost 1 base and 7 bases, in that order; junction bases with no gene match: 8. The CDR3 region has the DNA TGTGCCAGCAGCTTAGTATGGACAGGGAGGGGTGGCTACACCTTC. Protein product: CASSLVWTGRGGYTF.

As for this clonotype: Being one base from a much bigger clone, this may be a read error. V and J are TRBV28 and TRBJ2-6, with D unclear. The V end lost 6 bases, the J end lost 4 bases, and 4 bases lay between the germline ends. The CDR3 is 12 residues long. Germline assignment: CDR1 MDHEN and CDR2 SYDVKM. CDR3 residues: CASSIGANVLTF. In nucleotides, the CDR3 is TGTGCCAGCAGCATCGGGGCCAACGTCCTGACTTTC.

The chain has TRBV7-9 and TRBJ2-3, with 9 bases aligning to TRBD2. Germline CDR1 and CDR2: SEHNR and FQNEAQ (reference sequence). The junction had 6 bases not matched to a gene; V was cut back by 3 bases and J by 2 bases. This CDR3 spans 16 amino acids. CDR3 amino acids: CASSFSPSGNTDTQYF. DNA for the CDR3: TGTGCCAGCAGCTTTTCCCCTAGCGGGAACACAGATACGCAGTATTTT.

CDR3 nucleotide sequence: TGCAGCGGGACTAGCGGAAACCATGAGCAGTTCTTC. Its translation: CSGTSGNHEQFF. The genes are TRBV29-1 and TRBJ2-5; TRBD2 matches at 10 bases. The J call is doubtful: the DNA matches TRBJ2-1 better. Germline lookup yields CDR1 SQVTM and CDR2 ANQGSEA. This CDR3 contains 12 residues.